The rows below give T cell receptor beta chains drawn from one sample of a study of T cells after posttransplantation cyclophosphamide. The data were produced by immunoSEQ multiplex PCR, yet TCRdb's version contains in-frame clones alone and is incomplete. The sample shows about 6,500 clones, roughly four fifths of them seen only once. Sample: PBMCs, taken almost 1,500 days after allogeneic stem cell transplant with posttransplant cyclophosphamide. The receptor source for this set is a young adult male patient who received an allogeneic stem cell transplant from a related donor, was CMV-positive, and had acute GVHD only. Some T cells may have originated in the graft donor. The conserved cysteine and the conserved F or W are not part of the CDR3 here. Each record gives: J gene, V gene, CDR3 protein.

j_gene: TRBJ1-4
v_gene: TRBV27
CDR3aa: ASTLTGGNEKLF

j_gene: TRBJ2-3
v_gene: TRBV2
CDR3aa: ASSDTGGPDTQY

j_gene: TRBJ1-2
v_gene: TRBV7-8
CDR3aa: ASSPPDRGRGYT

j_gene: TRBJ1-2
v_gene: TRBV28
CDR3aa: ASIGALGYGYT

j_gene: TRBJ1-2
v_gene: TRBV11-2
CDR3aa: ASRSWQNYGYT

j_gene: TRBJ1-4
v_gene: TRBV15
CDR3aa: ATSRVGGINEKLF

j_gene: TRBJ1-2
v_gene: TRBV7-9
CDR3aa: ASSLWPEGSYGYT

j_gene: TRBJ1-5
v_gene: TRBV19
CDR3aa: ASRPGTGNNQPQH

j_gene: TRBJ1-3
v_gene: TRBV4-3
CDR3aa: ASSQDLAGGSGNTIY

j_gene: TRBJ1-5
v_gene: TRBV5-6
CDR3aa: ASSLAGNQPQH

j_gene: TRBJ1-2
v_gene: TRBV4-1
CDR3aa: ASSQDRAGLYGYT

j_gene: TRBJ1-2
v_gene: TRBV28
CDR3aa: ASSPPTGSRANYGYT

j_gene: TRBJ1-2
v_gene: TRBV6-1
CDR3aa: ASSEALGAQDYGYT

j_gene: TRBJ2-5
v_gene: TRBV30
CDR3aa: AWERPGTSPTQY

j_gene: TRBJ1-3
v_gene: TRBV10-3
CDR3aa: AISPGQDFSGNTIY

j_gene: TRBJ1-4
v_gene: TRBV19
CDR3aa: ASRQSSNEKLF

j_gene: TRBJ2-3
v_gene: TRBV6-6
CDR3aa: ASSYGGADTQY

j_gene: TRBJ2-7
v_gene: TRBV28
CDR3aa: ASSFRERVSYEQY

j_gene: TRBJ1-4
v_gene: TRBV4-2
CDR3aa: ASSQAGTGGEKLF

j_gene: TRBJ1-6
v_gene: TRBV6-4
CDR3aa: ASSAQGNSPLH